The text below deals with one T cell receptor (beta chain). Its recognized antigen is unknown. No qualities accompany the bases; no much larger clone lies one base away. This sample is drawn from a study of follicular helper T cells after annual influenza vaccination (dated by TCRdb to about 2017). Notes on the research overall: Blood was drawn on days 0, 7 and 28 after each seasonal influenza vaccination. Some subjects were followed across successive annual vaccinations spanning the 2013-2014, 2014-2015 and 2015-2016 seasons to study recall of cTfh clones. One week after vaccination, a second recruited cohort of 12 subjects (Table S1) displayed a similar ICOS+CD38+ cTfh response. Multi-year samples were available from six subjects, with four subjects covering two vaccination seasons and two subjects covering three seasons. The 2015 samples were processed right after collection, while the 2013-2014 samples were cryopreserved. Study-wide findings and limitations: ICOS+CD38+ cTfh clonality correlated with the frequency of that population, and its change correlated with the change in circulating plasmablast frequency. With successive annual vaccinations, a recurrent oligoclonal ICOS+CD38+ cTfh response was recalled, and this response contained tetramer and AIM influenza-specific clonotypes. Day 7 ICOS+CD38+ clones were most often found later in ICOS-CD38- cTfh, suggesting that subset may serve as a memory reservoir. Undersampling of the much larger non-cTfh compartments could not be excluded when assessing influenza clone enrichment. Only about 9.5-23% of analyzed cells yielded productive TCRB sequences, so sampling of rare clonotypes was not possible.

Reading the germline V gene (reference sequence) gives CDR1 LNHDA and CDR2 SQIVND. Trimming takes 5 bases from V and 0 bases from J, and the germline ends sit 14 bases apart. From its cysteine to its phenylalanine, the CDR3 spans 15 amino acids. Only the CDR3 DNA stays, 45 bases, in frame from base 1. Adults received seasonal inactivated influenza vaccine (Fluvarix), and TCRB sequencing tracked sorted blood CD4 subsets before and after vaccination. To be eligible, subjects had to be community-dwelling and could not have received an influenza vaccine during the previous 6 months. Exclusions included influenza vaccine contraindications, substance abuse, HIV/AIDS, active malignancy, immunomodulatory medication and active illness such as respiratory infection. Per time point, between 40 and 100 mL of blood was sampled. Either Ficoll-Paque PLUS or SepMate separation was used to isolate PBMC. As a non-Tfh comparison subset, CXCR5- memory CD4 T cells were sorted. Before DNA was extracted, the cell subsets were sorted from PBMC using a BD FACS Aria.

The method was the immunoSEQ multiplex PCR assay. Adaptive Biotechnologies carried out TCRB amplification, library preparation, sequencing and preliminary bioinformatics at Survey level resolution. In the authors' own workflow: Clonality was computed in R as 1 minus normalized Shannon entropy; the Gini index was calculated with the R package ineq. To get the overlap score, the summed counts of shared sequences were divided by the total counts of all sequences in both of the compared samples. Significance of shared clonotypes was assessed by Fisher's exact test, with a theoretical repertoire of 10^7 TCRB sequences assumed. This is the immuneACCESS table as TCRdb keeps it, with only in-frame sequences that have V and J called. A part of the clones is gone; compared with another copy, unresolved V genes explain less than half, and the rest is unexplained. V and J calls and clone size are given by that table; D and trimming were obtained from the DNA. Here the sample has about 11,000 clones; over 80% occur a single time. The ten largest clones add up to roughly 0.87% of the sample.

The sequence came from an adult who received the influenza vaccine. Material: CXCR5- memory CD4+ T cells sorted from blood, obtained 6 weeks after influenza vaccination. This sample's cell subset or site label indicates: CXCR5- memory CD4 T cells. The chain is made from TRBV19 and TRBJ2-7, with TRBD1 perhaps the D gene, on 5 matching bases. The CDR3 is CASSSTGSSSYEQYF. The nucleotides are TGTGCCAGTAGTTCCACAGGATCTTCCTCCTACGAGCAGTACTTC.